These T cell receptor beta chains were read from a single sample in a study of T cell responses to AZD1222 COVID-19 vaccine. Libraries were prepared by immunoSEQ multiplex PCR; TCRdb keeps only in-frame clonotypes and omits some of them. The sample yields roughly 120,000 clones, about 90% seen once. Sample: peripheral blood, taken on day 0 of AZD1222 vaccination. These receptor sequences come from an adult in good health. CDR3s include the opening cysteine and the closing phenylalanine or tryptophan. A D gene is named only where the DNA matches it firmly. Clone size, where shown, is once, few, many, or a class for clones that have expanded.

clone size | J gene | D gene | CDR3 length | V gene | CDR3 protein | CDR3 DNA
few | TRBJ2-7 | TRBD2 | 15 | TRBV6-1 | CASSEELAGPYEQYF | TGTGCCAGCAGTGAAGAACTAGCGGGTCCCTACGAGCAGTACTTC
- | TRBJ2-5 | - | 13 | TRBV28 | CATISPPGKTQYF | TGTGCCACCATCAGTCCCCCGGGAAAGACCCAGTACTTC
- | TRBJ2-1 | - | 14 | TRBV19 | CASSIKGSLGEQFF | TGTGCCAGTAGTATAAAGGGGTCGTTGGGTGAGCAGTTCTTC
- | TRBJ1-5 | - | 12 | TRBV19 | CASKNGNQPQHF | TGTGCCAGTAAGAATGGCAATCAGCCCCAGCATTTT
- | TRBJ2-7 | - | 13 | TRBV10-1 | CASSQDWSYEQYF | TGCGCCAGCAGTCAGGACTGGTCCTACGAGCAGTACTTC
once | TRBJ1-1 | TRBD1 | 16 | TRBV10-3 | CATTTPGDRGRTEAFF | TGTGCCACCACTACCCCTGGGGACAGGGGGAGAACTGAAGCTTTCTTT
- | TRBJ2-7 | - | 14 | TRBV28 | CASSFPRPPYEQYF | TGTGCCAGCAGTTTCCCTAGGCCCCCCTACGAGCAGTACTTC
- | TRBJ1-6 | TRBD1 | 14 | TRBV27 | CASTPWDRPSPLHF | TGTGCCAGCACTCCTTGGGACAGGCCGTCACCCCTCCACTTT
- | TRBJ2-6 | TRBD1 | 18 | TRBV6-6 | CASSLTPGQVSGANVLTF | TGTGCCAGCAGTCTTACACCGGGACAGGTCTCTGGGGCCAACGTCCTGACTTTC
- | TRBJ2-7 | - | 12 | TRBV20-1 | CSASLGFYEQYF | TGCAGTGCTAGTTTGGGATTTTACGAGCAGTACTTC
- | TRBJ2-1 | - | 17 | TRBV27 | CASRRFYQDSIYNEQFF | TGTGCCAGCAGAAGGTTCTATCAAGACAGTATCTACAATGAGCAGTTCTTC
- | TRBJ1-1 | - | 11 | TRBV6-6 | CATTTNTEAFF | TGTGCCACCACAACGAACACTGAAGCTTTCTTT
- | TRBJ1-5 | - | 11 | TRBV28 | CASSINQPQHF | TGTGCCAGCAGCATAAATCAGCCCCAGCATTTT
- | TRBJ2-1 | - | 13 | TRBV30 | CAWWAGRYNEQFF | TGTGCCTGGTGGGCGGGGAGATACAATGAGCAGTTCTTC
- | TRBJ2-2 | TRBD2 | 15 | TRBV5-4 | CASSLSGTTPGELFF | TGTGCCAGCAGCCTTTCCGGGACTACCCCCGGGGAGCTGTTTTTT
few | TRBJ1-4 | TRBD1 | 16 | TRBV5-6 | CASSFLGAGGNEKLFF | TGTGCCAGCAGCTTTCTTGGGGCAGGGGGGAATGAAAAACTGTTTTTT
- | TRBJ2-2 | TRBD1 | 15 | TRBV28 | CASSFDRALAGELFF | TGTGCCAGCAGTTTCGACAGGGCCCTTGCCGGGGAGCTGTTTTTT
- | TRBJ1-6 | - | 17 | TRBV19 | CASSIVGTAGINSPLHF | TGTGCCAGTAGTATAGTAGGCACAGCCGGGATTAATTCACCCCTCCACTTT
- | TRBJ1-6 | - | 14 | TRBV19 | CASKIGTDNSPLHF | TGTGCCAGTAAAATAGGGACTGATAATTCACCCCTCCACTTT
- | TRBJ1-1 | TRBD1 | 16 | TRBV2 | CASTPLGTGLNTEAFF | TGTGCCAGCACCCCACTAGGGACAGGGCTGAACACTGAAGCTTTCTTT
once | TRBJ1-2 | TRBD1 | 13 | TRBV18 | CASSRETGYGYTF | TGTGCCAGCTCACGGGAGACAGGGTATGGCTACACCTTC
- | TRBJ1-2 | - | 13 | TRBV14 | CASSSVRAWGYTF | TGTGCCAGCAGCTCCGTCAGGGCGTGGGGCTACACCTTC
once | TRBJ1-2 | - | 15 | TRBV3-1/TRBV3-2 | CASSQGQAANYGYTF | TGTGCCAGCAGCCAGGGGCAGGCAGCTAACTATGGCTACACCTTC
- | TRBJ1-2 | TRBD1 | 16 | TRBV28 | CASSFGAGGSRYGYTF | TGTGCCAGCAGTTTCGGGGCAGGGGGCAGTAGGTATGGCTACACCTTC
- | TRBJ2-3 | - | 14 | TRBV18 | CASSPQRDSNTQYF | TGTGCCAGCTCTCCACAACGGGACTCGAATACGCAGTATTTT
once | TRBJ1-4 | - | 15 | TRBV3-1/TRBV3-2 | CASSQDTGLEEKLFF | TGTGCCAGCAGCCAAGATACAGGGTTGGAGGAAAAACTGTTTTTT
- | TRBJ1-1 | - | 13 | TRBV29-1 | CSVYQGGNTEAFF | TGCAGCGTTTATCAAGGGGGGAACACTGAAGCTTTCTTT
- | TRBJ2-1 | - | 11 | TRBV9 | CASSLDREQFF | TGTGCCAGCAGTTTAGACAGAGAGCAGTTCTTC
- | TRBJ1-1 | - | 14 | TRBV6-5 | CASSRLGLNTEAFF | TGTGCCAGCAGCCGCCTCGGCCTGAACACTGAAGCTTTCTTT
- | TRBJ1-5 | - | 11 | TRBV28 | CASSLRQPQHF | TGTGCCAGCAGTTTGCGTCAGCCCCAGCATTTT
- | TRBJ1-1 | TRBD1 | 15 | TRBV18 | CASSPGQGLRTEAFF | TGTGCCAGCTCACCGGGACAGGGGCTGAGAACTGAAGCTTTCTTT
- | TRBJ1-4 | TRBD1 | 14 | TRBV30 | CAWSWTGMREKLFF | TGTGCCTGGAGCTGGACAGGGATGAGGGAAAAACTGTTTTTT
once | TRBJ1-2 | - | 13 | TRBV5-1 | CASSLDRDYGYTF | TGCGCCAGCAGCCTGGACAGAGATTATGGCTACACCTTC